One sample yielded the 20 T cell receptor beta chains listed below, sequenced in a study of CXCR3-negative and CXCR3-positive naive CD8 T cells. Overall study findings and caveats: CXCR3-positive naive cells had more hydrophobic TRB CDR3s than CXCR3-negative naive cells.

With UMI labels, 5' RACE was used to prepare the TRB cDNA libraries. TCRdb re-called the 5' RACE reads and gives one entry per CDR3 protein, without DNA. Its table records about 140,000 distinct CDR3 sequences. For these receptors, no antigen is known. The sample consisted of naive CXCR3+ CD8+ T cells from blood. Sample subset: CD45RO-CCR7+CD27+CD95- naive CD8+ T cells expressing CXCR3 (TNR3+). The receptor set was obtained from a human donor in good health. Some clones in this sample may be carry-over from other donors' samples.

The chain's CDR3 is CSASGGQSGRYPYEQYF. This chain links TRBV20-1 with TRBJ2-7; TCRdb's D gene call, TRBD2, goes unchecked for lack of DNA. CDR1 is DFQATT, CDR2 SNEGSKA, per germline (reference sequence). The CDR3 has 17 amino acids.

The V call is TRBV7-6, the J call TRBJ2-7. This CDR3 has 14 amino acids. Germline V gene sequence: CDR1 SGHVS, CDR2 FNYEAQ. CDR3 sequence: CASSSELLSYEQYF.

V is TRBV7-2 and J is TRBJ2-7; the D call of TRBD2 rests on TCRdb alone, since no DNA is present to check it. The germline V gene encodes CDR1 SGHTA and CDR2 FQGNSA. The length of the CDR3 is 12 residues. CDR3 protein: CASGLFRYEQYF.

The chain couples TRBV3-1 to TRBJ1-1; checking the TCRdb D call of TRBD1 is not possible without DNA. This CDR3 is 15 amino acids long. Germline CDR1 is LGHDT and CDR2 is YNNKEL (reference sequence). The CDR3: CASSLRTGVNTEAFF.

The gene calls are TRBV21-1 and TRBJ2-7. TRBV21-1 is a pseudogene locus. The CDR3 contains 18 residues. The CDR3 loop reads CASSKGDTTNLQVHEQYF.

V is TRBV29-1 and J is TRBJ2-7. From germline, CDR1 is SQVTM and CDR2 ANQGSEA. The CDR3 is 13 residues long. The CDR3 loop reads CSVMNSDSYEQYF.

This rearrangement joins TRBV29-1 to TRBJ2-1. Germline V gene data show CDR1 as SQVTM and CDR2 as ANQGSEA. The CDR3 is 14 residues long. The CDR3 is CSVDGKSSYNEQFF.

This rearrangement joins TRBV3-1 to TRBJ2-7; TCRdb designates TRBD1, a call that cannot be tested without DNA. The CDR3 runs 14 residues. Germline CDR1 and CDR2: LGHDT and YNNKEL (reference sequence). The chain's CDR3 is CASSQEQGAAEQYF.

V is TRBV29-1 and J is TRBJ1-2; TCRdb outputs TRBD1, but without DNA this stays unchecked. The CDR3 extends over 13 amino acids. Per germline, CDR1 SQVTM and CDR2 ANQGSEA. The CDR3 region is CSADRTTDYGYTF.

The chain employs TRBV4-3 and TRBJ2-6. Germline V gives CDR1 LGHNA, CDR2 YSLEER. CDR3 length equals 16 residues. This chain's CDR3 is CASSQDWRTGANVLTF.

This chain joins TRBV12-3 or TRBV12-4 and TRBJ2-7; TCRdb gives TRBD1 as the D gene, but with no DNA this cannot be confirmed. The CDR3 covers 13 residues. The CDR3: CASRVWGQDEQYF.

The genes are TRBV28 and TRBJ1-5; TCRdb lists TRBD1, though no DNA is available to test this call. Germline V gives CDR1 MDHEN, CDR2 SYDVKM. CDR3 length: 14 residues. The CDR3: CASSSRVGEQPQHF.

V and J are TRBV28 and TRBJ2-7; there is no DNA to check the TCRdb D call of TRBD1. Germline-derived CDR1 and CDR2 are MDHEN and SYDVKM. The CDR3 is 14 amino acids. The CDR3 here is CASRTDREAYEQYF. The whole variable domain, remainder taken from reference TRBV28 and TRBJ2-7, is DVKVTQSSRYLVKRTGEKVFLECVQDMDHENMFWYRQDPGLGLRLIYFSYDVKMKEKGDIPEGYSVSREKKERFSLILESASTNQTSMYLCASRTDREAYEQYFGPGTRLTVT.

Here the CDR3 reads CASSQVLGVFQVQYF. The rearrangement joins TRBV4-1 to TRBJ2-7; the TRBD1 assignment by TCRdb is unverifiable without DNA. The CDR3 has 15 residues. Germline lookup yields CDR1 MGHRA and CDR2 YSYEKL.

This chain joins TRBV7-9 and TRBJ2-2; TCRdb indicates TRBD1, and absent DNA this call remains unverified. Germline V lookup: CDR1 SEHNR, CDR2 FQNEAQ (reference sequence). The CDR3 consists of 16 residues. The CDR3 here is CASSSYTQGFAGELFF.

The V and J genes are TRBV20-1 and TRBJ2-3; absent DNA, TCRdb's TRBD2 call cannot be checked. The CDR3 runs to 20 residues. Germline lookup yields CDR1 DFQATT and CDR2 SNEGSKA (reference sequence). This chain's CDR3 is CSARDLPVVVSPHHPDTQYF.

The V and J genes are TRBV7-9 and TRBJ2-1. There are 12 residues in the CDR3. Looked up from germline, CDR1 is SEHNR and CDR2 is FQNEAQ (reference sequence). CDR3 amino acids: CASSLTETEQFF.

This chain uses TRBV28 with TRBJ2-4; the TCRdb call, TRBD1, lacks DNA for checking. This CDR3 contains 15 residues. Germline-derived CDR1 and CDR2 are MDHEN and SYDVKM. The CDR3 here is CASSFNPGTGNIQYF. The whole variable domain, remainder taken from reference TRBV28 and TRBJ2-4, is DVKVTQSSRYLVKRTGEKVFLECVQDMDHENMFWYRQDPGLGLRLIYFSYDVKMKEKGDIPEGYSVSREKKERFSLILESASTNQTSMYLCASSFNPGTGNIQYFGAGTRLSVL.

This chain links TRBV15 with TRBJ2-1; the D call from TCRdb, TRBD2, cannot be confirmed without DNA. Germline CDR1 reads LNHNV; CDR2 reads YYDKDF (reference sequence). This CDR3 is 16 amino acids long. The CDR3 is CATTYGTSGSYNEQFF.

The gene calls are TRBV29-1 and TRBJ2-1. In germline, CDR1 is SQVTM, CDR2 ANQGSEA. The CDR3 is 15 residues long. The CDR3 protein is CSVEYEDTTYNEQFF.